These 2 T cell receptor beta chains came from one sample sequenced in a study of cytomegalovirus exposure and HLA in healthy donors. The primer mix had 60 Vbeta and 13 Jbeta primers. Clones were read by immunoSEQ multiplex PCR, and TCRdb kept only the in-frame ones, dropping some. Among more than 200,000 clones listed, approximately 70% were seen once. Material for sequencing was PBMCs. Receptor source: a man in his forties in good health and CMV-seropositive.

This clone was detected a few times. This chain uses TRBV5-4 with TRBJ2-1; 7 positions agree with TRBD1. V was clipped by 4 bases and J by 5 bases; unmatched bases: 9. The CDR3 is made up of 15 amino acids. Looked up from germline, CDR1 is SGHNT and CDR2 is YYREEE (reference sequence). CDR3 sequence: CASSPGTEVHNEQFF. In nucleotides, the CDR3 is TGTGCCAGCAGCCCAGGGACAGAAGTCCACAATGAGCAGTTCTTC.

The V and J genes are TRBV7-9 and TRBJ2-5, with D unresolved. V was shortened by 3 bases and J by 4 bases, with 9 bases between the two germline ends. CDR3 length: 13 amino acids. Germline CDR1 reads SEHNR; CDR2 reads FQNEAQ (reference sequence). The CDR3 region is CASSFPGTETQYF. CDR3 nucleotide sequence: TGTGCCAGCAGCTTCCCCGGTACAGAGACCCAGTACTTC.